What follows are 15 T cell receptor beta chains derived from one specimen sequenced in a study of blood T cell repertoires in COVID-19 (dated by TCRdb to between 2020 and 2021). Library prep was done by the immunoSEQ multiplex PCR assay. Imported from immuneACCESS, the table was reduced by TCRdb to in-frame sequences with V and J called. These copies leave out some clones; in studies compared against another copy, an unresolved V gene accounts for under half, and the cause of the remainder is not known. In all, the sample holds hundreds of thousands of clones, and approximately 85% of those were seen once. The biggest ten clones account for 4% to 6% of the sample. The sample was peripheral blood. These receptors were taken from a man between 45 and 60 years old with active or convalescent COVID-19.

In its sample, this clone was seen once. This chain joins TRBV3-1 (or the pseudogene TRBV3-2) and TRBJ1-5, with D perhaps matching TRBD1 (5 bases). Germline V gene data show CDR1 as LGHDT and CDR2 as YNNKEL (reference sequence). The CDR3 has 15 amino acids. V was shortened by 4 bases and J by 5 bases, with 15 bases between the two germline ends. The CDR3 here is CASSPSGRGYQPQHF. CDR3 nucleotides: TGTGCCAGCAGCCCGTCCGGGAGGGGCTATCAGCCCCAGCATTTT.

This chain uses TRBV18 with TRBJ2-7; D gene uncertain. CDR3 length: 13 residues. Trimming took 3 bases from V and 2 from J, leaving 8 bases between them. The V gene's germline CDR1 is KGHSH and CDR2 LQKENI. This chain's CDR3 is CASSPGVPYEQYF. In DNA form, the CDR3 reads TGTGCCAGCTCACCGGGCGTCCCCTACGAGCAGTACTTC.

This clone was seen only a few times. V usage is TRBV27 and J usage is TRBJ1-6, with D possibly TRBD1 on 5 matching bases. Germline assignment: CDR1 MNHEY and CDR2 SMNVEV (reference sequence). This CDR3 region has 14 residues. Trimming pared 3 bases from V and 7 bases from J, leaving 10 bases between. The CDR3 is CASSLEQANSPLHF. DNA of the CDR3: TGTGCCAGCAGTTTGGAACAGGCAAATTCACCCCTCCACTTT.

The chain joins TRBV6-2 or TRBV6-3 to TRBJ1-3, with D uncertain. Trimming shortened V by 2 bases and J by 4 bases, and 3 bases separated the two germline ends. The CDR3 contains 12 residues. Germline V lookup: CDR1 MNHEY, CDR2 SVGEGT. This CDR3 is CASSYQGNTIYF. Written as DNA, the CDR3 is TGTGCCAGCAGTTACCAAGGAAACACCATATATTTT.

This sequence joins TRBV11-2 and TRBJ2-1, with 8 bases that match TRBD1. Germline-derived CDR1 and CDR2 are SGHAT and FQNNGV. The CDR3 loop spans 15 amino acids. V trimming: 4 bases; J trimming: 6 bases; junction bases outside the gene matches: 8. CDR3: CASSSLDRGPNEQFF. For the CDR3, the DNA is TGTGCCAGCAGCTCGTTAGACAGGGGCCCCAATGAGCAGTTCTTC.

This sequence joins TRBV27 and TRBJ2-2, with TRBD2 matching 9 bases. J was trimmed by 7 bases and V by 5 bases; bases with no gene match: 20. This CDR3 contains 19 residues. Germline CDR1 and CDR2: MNHEY and SMNVEV (reference sequence). CDR3 residues: CASSPIRRGKREVVGELFF. DNA of the CDR3: TGTGCCAGCAGTCCAATACGCCGTGGGAAGCGGGAGGTGGTCGGGGAGCTGTTTTTT.

This chain connects TRBV15 to TRBJ2-7; 9 bases line up with TRBD1. CDR3 length equals 15 residues. The germline CDR1 and CDR2 sequences are LNHNV and YYDKDF (reference sequence). Unmatched junction bases numbered 9, after V lost 5 bases and J lost 4 bases. The CDR3 coding sequence is TGTGCCACCAGCGGGGCACGGGACAGGGTATACGAGCAGTACTTC. It specifies CATSGARDRVYEQYF.

The CDR3 bases are TGCGCCAGCAGCAAACAGGGTTTGTTGGGCTACACCTTC. As protein: CASSKQGLLGYTF. The chain combines TRBV5-1 with TRBJ1-2, with D tentatively TRBD1 (6 bases). CDR3 length: 13 residues. With 4 bases removed from V and 8 bases from J, the gap between germline ends came to 15 bases. Germline CDR1 reads SGHRS; CDR2 reads YFSETQ.

The J gene is TRBJ2-2, the V gene TRBV11-2, with a weak D call TRBD1 (6 bases). The CDR3 length is 14 residues. Per the germline V gene, CDR1 is SGHAT and CDR2 is FQNNGV. Trimming removed 4 bases at V and 7 bases at J, with 13 bases between. CDR3 loop: CASSSQQGRGELFF. CDR3 DNA: TGTGCCAGCAGCTCCCAACAGGGCCGCGGGGAGCTGTTTTTT.

This chain joins TRBV15 and TRBJ1-1; perhaps TRBD1 as D (5 bases). Germline V gene lookup returns CDR1 LNHNV and CDR2 YYDKDF (reference sequence). The CDR3 is made up of 14 amino acids. Trimming stripped 1 base from V and 10 bases from J, with 16 bases between. In DNA, the CDR3 is TGTGCCACCAGCAGAGTTTCGGGGGTAGACGGAGCTTTCTTT. Translation: CATSRVSGVDGAFF.

V gene TRBV4-1 combines with J gene TRBJ2-7, with TRBD1 as a possible D gene (5 bases). The CDR3 has 15 residues. The germline gives CDR1 MGHRA, CDR2 YSYEKL. Trimming took off 3 bases at V and 0 bases at J, with 12 bases between the two ends. The CDR3 loop is CASSQTDTGSYEQYF. In nucleotides, the CDR3 is TGCGCCAGCAGCCAGACAGACACAGGCTCCTACGAGCAGTACTTC.

This chain connects TRBV15 to TRBJ2-5; D perhaps matches TRBD1 (6 bases). V was shortened by 0 bases and J by 10 bases, with 18 bases between the two germline ends. Germline CDR1 LNHNV, CDR2 YYDKDF (reference sequence). This CDR3 contains 15 residues. CDR3 DNA: TGTGCCACCAGCAGAGACCCGGGGCCAGGCAGGGGCCAGTACTTC. Translation: CATSRDPGPGRGQYF. Full variable domain (outside the CDR3, taken from reference TRBV15 and TRBJ2-5): DAMVIQNPRYQVTQFGKPVTLSCSQTLNHNVMYWYQQKSSQAPKLLFHYYDKDFNNEADTPDNFQSRRPNTSFCFLDIRSPGLGDTAMYLCATSRDPGPGRGQYFGPGTRLLVL.

This chain links TRBV10-2 with TRBJ1-2, with TRBD1 matching over 7 bases. The V gene end was trimmed by 5 bases and the J gene end by 1 base; junction bases not matched to a gene: 7. This CDR3 has 15 residues. Germline CDR1 is WSHSY and CDR2 is SAAADI. Written as DNA, the CDR3 is TGCGCCAGCAGTCTAACGACAGGGCGTAACTATGGCTACACCTTC. It codes for CASSLTTGRNYGYTF.

The chain carries TRBV19 and TRBJ1-3; D unclear. Germline V gene data show CDR1 as LNHDA and CDR2 as SQIVND (reference sequence). With 3 bases removed from V and 1 base from J, the gap between germline ends came to 4 bases. The CDR3 sequence is 13 residues long. The CDR3 sequence is CASSINSGNTIYF. CDR3 bases: TGTGCCAGTAGTATCAATTCTGGAAACACCATATATTTT.

This clone occurred once. The rearrangement joins TRBV7-9 to TRBJ2-5, with a possible D match to TRBD1 (5 bases). This CDR3 contains 15 residues. Germline CDR1 SEHNR, CDR2 FQNEAQ (reference sequence). V lost 4 bases and J 7 bases, leaving 19 bases between the germline ends. The chain's CDR3 is CASSSKPVGLGTQYF. DNA for the CDR3: TGTGCCAGCAGCTCCAAGCCCGTGGGGCTCGGGACCCAGTACTTC.